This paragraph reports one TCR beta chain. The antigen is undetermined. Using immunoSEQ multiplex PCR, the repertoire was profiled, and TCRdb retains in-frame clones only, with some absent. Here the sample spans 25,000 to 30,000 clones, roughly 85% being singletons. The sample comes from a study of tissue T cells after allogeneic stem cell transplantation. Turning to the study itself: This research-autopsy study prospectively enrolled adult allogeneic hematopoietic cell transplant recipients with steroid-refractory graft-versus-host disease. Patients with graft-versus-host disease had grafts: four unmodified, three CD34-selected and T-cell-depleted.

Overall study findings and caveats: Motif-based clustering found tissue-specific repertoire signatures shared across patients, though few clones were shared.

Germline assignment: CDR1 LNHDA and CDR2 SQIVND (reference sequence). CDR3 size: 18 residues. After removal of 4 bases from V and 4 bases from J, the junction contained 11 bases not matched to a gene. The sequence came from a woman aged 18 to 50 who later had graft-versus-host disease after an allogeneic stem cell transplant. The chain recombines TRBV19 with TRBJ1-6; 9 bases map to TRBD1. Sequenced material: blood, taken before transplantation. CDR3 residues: CASSRLPGQGDYNSPLHF. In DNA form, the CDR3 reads TGTGCCAGTAGTAGGCTTCCGGGACAGGGAGATTATAATTCACCCCTCCACTTT.